This TCR beta chain comes out of a study of blood T cell repertoires in COVID-19. Trimming left V 0 bases short and J 9 bases short, with 7 bases between. This CDR3 has 13 residues. From germline, CDR1 is SGHNT and CDR2 YYREEE (reference sequence). Assay: immunoSEQ multiplex PCR; the TCRdb copy retains only in-frame clones and omits some. The table includes hundreds of thousands of clones, under 90% detected once. The source of this sequence is a woman aged 40-49 years who had been exposed to COVID-19. The chain combines TRBV5-4 with TRBJ1-6; D perhaps matches TRBD1 (5 bases). Sequencing used PBMCs or T cells enriched from blood (not recorded which). The CDR3 protein is CASSLGGGSPLHF. The CDR3 DNA sequence: TGTGCCAGCAGCTTGGGGGGGGGTTCACCCCTCCACTTT.